The clone carrying this T cell receptor beta chain was seen ten or more times. This specimen belongs to a study of T cells in Graves' hyperthyroidism and ophthalmopathy. CDR3 size: 11 residues. V shed 4 bases and J shed 10 bases, with 8 bases lying between them. The CDR3 regions of TCR beta were amplified from RNA transcripts. An initial round of RT-PCR targeting the TCR CDR3 relied on the HTBI primer set. Each CDR3 protein is one row after TCRdb ran MiXCR on the multiplex PCR reads. Of 460,000 or so distinct CDR3 sequences in the sample, over 13% were seen once. The sequencing input was blood. V usage is TRBV12-3 or TRBV12-4 and J usage is TRBJ2-1; D gene ambiguous. This TCR came from a woman aged 18-35 years with Graves' hyperthyroidism. CDR3 nucleotides: TGTGCCAGCAGTTCGGAGTGGGAGCAGTTCTTC. This codes for CASSSEWEQFF.